Below, 5 T cell receptor beta chains from the same sample are listed, as sequenced in a study of T-cell memory formation after mild COVID-19. TCRdb redid the calling of the 5' RACE reads with MiXCR, one entry per CDR3 protein. The sample shows 200,000 to 250,000 distinct CDR3 sequences, roughly 17% of them seen only once. The sample consisted of PBMCs or a T cell subset sorted from them (not recorded which). The receptors shown here come from a man aged 18 to 30 who had mild COVID-19 (a few samples of this study predate the infection). Cell type and time point are not known.

This chain uses TRBV12-3 or TRBV12-4 with TRBJ2-3; D gene uncertain. Trimming removed 3 bases from V and 2 bases from J, with 9 bases in between. CDR3 length: 14 residues. The CDR3 region is CASSLTVPTDTQYF. As DNA, the CDR3 is TGTGCCAGCAGTTTGACTGTACCCACAGATACGCAGTATTTT.

In this sample, this clonotype turned up a few times. The rearrangement uses TRBV29-1 and TRBJ1-4; 9 positions agree with TRBD1. V lost 6 bases, J lost 3 bases, and 11 bases stayed unmatched. The germline CDR1 and CDR2 sequences are SQVTM and ANQGSEA. The CDR3 is 16 amino acids. CDR3 in amino acids: CSVAGTGSSANEKLFF. The CDR3 nucleotides read TGCAGCGTCGCCGGGACAGGGAGTTCGGCTAATGAAAAACTGTTTTTT.

The V gene is TRBV5-1, the J gene TRBJ1-2; 9 positions agree with TRBD1. V shed 1 base and J 4 bases; nucleotides not matched to a gene: 2. CDR1 and CDR2 from the germline V gene are SGHRS and YFSETQ. The CDR3 sequence is 14 residues long. The CDR3 DNA follows: TGCGCCAGCAGCTTGACAGGGGGCACCTATGGCTACACCTTC. Its protein product is CASSLTGGTYGYTF.

This clonotype was observed a handful of times. This rearrangement joins TRBV5-1 to TRBJ2-7; D is possibly TRBD2 (5 bases). Germline CDR1 reads SGHRS; CDR2 reads YFSETQ. The CDR3 is made up of 13 amino acids. Trimming left V 0 bases short and J 4 bases short, with 8 bases between. The CDR3, as DNA: TGCGCCAGCAGCTTGGTATCGGGATACGAGCAGTACGTC. Protein sequence: CASSLVSGYEQYV.

V usage is TRBV4-3 and J usage is TRBJ1-4; D remains unclear. CDR3 length: 12 amino acids. Trimming removed 0 bases from V and 8 bases from J, with 4 bases in between. Germline V gene data show CDR1 as LGHNA and CDR2 as YSLEER. The DNA for the CDR3 is TGCGCCAGCAGCCAAGAGCTCGAAAAACTGTTTTTT. Translated: CASSQELEKLFF.